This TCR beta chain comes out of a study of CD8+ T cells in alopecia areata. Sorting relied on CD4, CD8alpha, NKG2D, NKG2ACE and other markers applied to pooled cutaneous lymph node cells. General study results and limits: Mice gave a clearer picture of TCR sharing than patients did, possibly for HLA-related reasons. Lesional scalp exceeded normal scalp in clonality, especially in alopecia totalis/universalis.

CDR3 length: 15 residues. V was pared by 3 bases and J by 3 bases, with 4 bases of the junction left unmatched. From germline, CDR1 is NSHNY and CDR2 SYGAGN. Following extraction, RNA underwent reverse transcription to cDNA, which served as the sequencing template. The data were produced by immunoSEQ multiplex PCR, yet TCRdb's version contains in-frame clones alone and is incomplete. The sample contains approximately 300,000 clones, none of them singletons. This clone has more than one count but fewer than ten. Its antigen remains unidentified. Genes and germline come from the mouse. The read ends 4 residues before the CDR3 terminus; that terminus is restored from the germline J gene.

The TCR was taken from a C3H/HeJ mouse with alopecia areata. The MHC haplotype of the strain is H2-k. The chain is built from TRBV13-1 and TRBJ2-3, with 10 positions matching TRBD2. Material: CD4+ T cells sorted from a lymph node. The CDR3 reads CASSGRLGGAETLYF. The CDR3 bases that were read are TGTGCCAGCAGTGGCAGACTGGGGGGAGCAGAA.